This TCR beta chain was sequenced for a study of control samples from healthy donors and cancer patients. Repertoires were generated with immunoSEQ multiplex PCR, while TCRdb's copy carries only in-frame clones and drops some. Found here are 150,000 to 200,000 clones, 90% to 95% of them singletons; the top ten hold just over 1.4%. The CDR3 runs to 16 residues. With 3 bases clipped from V and 5 bases from J, the junction kept 8 bases outside the gene matches. CDR1 is MNHNY and CDR2 is SVGAGI in the germline V gene (reference sequence). This clone was recorded once. The sequence derives from a man aged 30 to 39 in good health. The sequencing input was blood. The chain combines TRBV6-6 with TRBJ2-2; 8 nucleotides line up with TRBD2. This chain's CDR3 is CASSYDGRAVTGELFF. The DNA for the CDR3 is TGTGCCAGCAGTTATGACGGGAGGGCAGTAACCGGGGAGCTGTTTTTT.